The present TCR beta chain was sequenced within a study of blood T cell repertoires in COVID-19 (dated by TCRdb to 2018 to 2021). Regarding the research as a whole: Samples covering the acute and convalescent phases of COVID-19 were provided by collaborators in the United States, Italy and Spain. The prospective study material was composed of cDNA or gDNA derived from T cells, B-cell-depleted T cells, or PBMCs. Subjects who had been exposed to COVID-19, were actively infected with it, or had recovered from it provided the deeply sampled blood TCRbeta repertoires that made up the dataset. A freely available public database, intended as a resource for researchers studying the immune response to SARS-CoV-2, is where the repertoires were released. Samples came from the ongoing ImmuneRACE study (first 160 participants) plus 1,254 subjects from 6 global collaborators. Sample metadata almost always included a de-identified subject ID, COVID-19 status, age in years and sex. Where available, HLA class I and class II types were obtained from metadata supplied by the sample provider rather than from assay-based typing. Study-wide conclusions, independent of this receptor: The quantity of clinical and demographic metadata differed by source and by participant and was supplied without curation.

Collaborating institutions collected whole blood in K2EDTA tubes following their own protocols. For TCRbeta analysis, collaborators shipped samples in one of three forms: frozen whole blood, isolated PBMCs, or DNA extracted from either of those sample types. TCRbeta CDR3 regions were amplified from genomic DNA using the immunoSEQ Assay, a bias-controlled multiplex PCR. Processing in the source paper ran as follows. Within the assay, amplification of reference gene primers was used to estimate how many nucleated cells each sample contained. To quantify the absolute abundance of each unique TCRbeta CDR3 rearrangement, sequence reads were collapsed and filtered. For each sample, productive Simpson clonality was calculated as the square root of Simpson's diversity index over productive rearrangements. What TCRdb holds here is the immuneACCESS table cut down to in-frame rearrangements. Part of the clones is not present; checked against another copy, under half of the missing clones reflect an unresolved V gene, and the others are unexplained. The DNA gave D and trimming, while V, J and clone size come from that table. Present in this sample are some 170,000 clones, approximately 80% of which were seen just once. The ten biggest clones cover roughly 8.6% of the sample.

Concerning this clone: It has no known antigen specificity. Base qualities are not recorded, but no much larger clone differs from it by a single base.

The CDR3 runs 17 residues from the cysteine to the phenylalanine. The retained sequence is limited to the CDR3, 51 bases, with the frame set at the first base. The germline V gene (reference sequence) gives CDR1 as MNHEY and CDR2 as SMNVEV. Ends trimmed: V by 6 bases, J by 9 bases; bases unmatched to a gene: 15. Sequencing used peripheral blood. The chain is assembled from TRBV27 and TRBJ1-6; TRBD1 agrees with 9 junctional bases. The sequence was obtained from a woman aged 45 to 65 with active or convalescent COVID-19. The CDR3 loop reads CASRINRGPRRRSPLHF. The DNA reads as follows: TGTGCCAGCAGGATCAACAGGGGGCCCCGGAGGCGTTCACCCCTCCACTTT.